This TCR beta chain stems from a study of T cell responses to AZD1222 COVID-19 vaccine. Whole-study findings and limits: Seropositive at baseline were only 5 to 7 AZD1222 recipients. Without day 14 samples, only post-peak T cell repertoires were studied. The donors showed a predominance of white British ancestry and of females, with possible underestimation of clonal diversity.

Libraries were prepared by immunoSEQ multiplex PCR; TCRdb keeps only in-frame clonotypes and omits some of them. The sample holds approximately 150,000 clones, 91% seen once. Worth noting for this clone: What it binds is not known.

The V gene lost 8 bases and the J gene lost 6 bases, with 8 bases spanning the gap. The CDR3 spans 11 residues. The V gene is TRBV12-3 or TRBV12-4, the J gene TRBJ2-1; no firm D call. The TCR comes from an adult who received the MenACWY meningococcal vaccine as a control. The sample consisted of peripheral blood, taken 28 days after the second dose of the MenACWY control vaccine. The CDR3 DNA follows: TGTGCCAGCGGAGAATTCAATGAGCAGTTCTTC. This translates into CASGEFNEQFF.